A single count supports the clone carrying this T cell receptor beta chain. Its cognate antigen is unknown. TCR beta VDJ and CDR3 profiling used genomic DNA as template. TCRdb re-analysed the reads in MiXCR, keeping a single row per CDR3 protein. This sample carries fewer than 250,000 distinct CDR3 sequences, around 50% of them seen once, and the ten largest clones take approximately 20%. CDR1 is SEHNR, CDR2 FQNEAQ, per germline (reference sequence). The CDR3 is 21 residues long. The V gene lost 6 bases and the J gene lost 2 bases, with 34 bases spanning the gap. This entry is derived from a study of CD8+CD57+ T cells in acquired aplastic anemia. In the study overall: When averaged, DNA from sorted CD4+ and CD8+ cells came to 3 to 4 ug.

CD8+CD57+ cell expansion, shown by flow cytometry, had occurred in the patients selected for sequencing. The study's findings and limits: Any difference that existed in CD8+ Simpson's diversity between patients and controls was not significant. Twenty-nine shared CD8+ CDR3s appeared highly expressed within patients' immunodominant clones.

The chain uses TRBV7-9 and TRBJ2-5; maybe TRBD1 (6 bases). Sequencing used sorted CD4+, CD8+, or CD8+CD57+ T cells (not recorded which) from PBMCs. The receptor was derived from a human donor with aplastic anemia. The CDR3 region has the DNA TGTGCCAGCAGGTATCTGCAGTCCCCGTCGGAGCGTGGACAGAATCAAGAGACCCAGTACTTC. This gives the protein CASRYLQSPSERGQNQETQYF.